A single sample is the source of the 24 T cell receptor beta chains below, sequenced in a study of shared clonotypes between healthy human individuals. Sequencing used immunoSEQ multiplex PCR; TCRdb keeps in-frame clones, though not all of them. This table has more than 2 million clones, roughly 95% appearing once. Sequencing was done on a sample of naive CD4+ T cells sorted from blood. Subset described: CD45RA+ positively selected. These receptors were taken from a man aged 18 to 29 in good health.

In its sample, this clone was seen a few times. The chain employs TRBV18 and TRBJ1-2; D unresolved. This CDR3 comprises 14 residues. Trimming cost V 3 bases and J 4 bases, with 12 bases left between them. Per germline, CDR1 KGHSH and CDR2 LQKENI. This CDR3 reads CASSPRGVGYGYTF. CDR3 DNA: TGTGCCAGCTCACCGAGAGGTGTCGGCTATGGCTACACCTTC.

The count of this clone is one. The gene calls are TRBV20-1 and TRBJ2-7, with D tentatively TRBD1 (5 bases). CDR3 size: 11 residues. Germline V lookup: CDR1 DFQATT, CDR2 SNEGSKA (reference sequence). Trimming removed 3 bases at V and 9 bases at J, with 12 bases between. The CDR3 sequence is CSARGPGGQYF. The CDR3 DNA is TGCAGTGCTAGGGGGCCTGGTGGGCAGTACTTC.

The chain carries TRBV4-1 and TRBJ1-1, with TRBD1 as a possible D gene (5 bases). Deletions cut 1 base from V and 5 bases from J, with 14 bases between. This CDR3 is built from 15 residues. Germline V gives CDR1 MGHRA, CDR2 YSYEKL. Here the CDR3 DNA reads TGCGCCAGCAGCCAAGTTGGAGGGGCGCGGACTGAAGCTTTCTTT. Translated, it gives CASSQVGGARTEAFF.

The V gene is TRBV30, the J gene TRBJ1-4; 8 bases align to TRBD1. The V and J ends lost 0 bases and 11 bases, in that order; junction bases with no gene match: 5. This CDR3 has 13 amino acids. The germline CDR1 and CDR2 sequences are GTSNPN and SVGIG (reference sequence). DNA of the CDR3: TGTGCCTGGAGTGTAGCAGGGGGCCCGAAACTGTTTTTT. Its protein product is CAWSVAGGPKLFF.

The V gene is TRBV2, the J gene TRBJ2-7; D is uncertain. Germline CDR1 reads SNHLY; CDR2 reads FYNNEI. The CDR3 runs to 12 residues. V lost 5 bases, J lost 10 bases, and 15 bases lay in between. CDR3 loop: CASSPQRGTQYF. CDR3 nucleotide sequence: TGTGCCAGCAGTCCGCAAAGAGGAACTCAGTACTTC.

The rearrangement joins TRBV6-5 to TRBJ2-3, with D uncertain. Germline CDR1 and CDR2: MNHEY and SVGAGI. This CDR3 has 12 amino acids. V gave up 6 bases and J gave up 3 bases, with 7 bases separating them. CDR3 region: CASRTQTDTQYF. CDR3 DNA: TGTGCCAGCAGAACACAAACAGATACGCAGTATTTT.

This clone showed up just once. This chain links TRBV6-4 with TRBJ2-4; TRBD2 aligns across 12 bases. V shed 2 bases, J shed 0 bases, and the junction held 14 bases outside the gene matches. The CDR3 has 21 residues. Germline V gene data show CDR1 as MRHNA and CDR2 as SNTAGT. The CDR3 is CASSDPRLAGDPAIAKNIQYF. Written as DNA, the CDR3 is TGTGCCAGCAGTGACCCTCGACTAGCGGGGGACCCGGCCATAGCCAAAAACATTCAGTACTTC.

V gene TRBV20-1 combines with J gene TRBJ1-2, with D perhaps TRBD1 (6 bases). The CDR3 is 11 amino acids. Trimming shortened V by 6 bases and J by 13 bases, and 18 bases separated the two germline ends. Germline CDR1 is DFQATT and CDR2 is SNEGSKA (reference sequence). CDR3 sequence: CSAPNLGQSTF. CDR3 bases: TGCAGTGCACCAAACCTCGGACAGTCCACCTTC.

A remark on this clone: Other DNA sequences from this sample encode an identical CDR3 as well. The chain recombines TRBV18 with TRBJ1-1, with D tentatively TRBD1 (5 bases). CDR1 and CDR2 (germline): KGHSH, LQKENI. V was clipped by 6 bases and J by 3 bases, with 14 bases between them. This CDR3 has 14 residues. The CDR3 loop reads CASSPGQGHTEAFF. The CDR3 coding sequence is TGTGCCAGCTCTCCCGGGCAGGGCCACACTGAAGCTTTCTTT. The whole variable domain, remainder taken from reference TRBV18 and TRBJ1-1, is NAGVMQNPRHLVRRRGQEARLRCSPMKGHSHVYWYRQLPEEGLKFMVYLQKENIIDESGMPKERFSAEFPKEGPSILRIQQVVRGDSAAYFCASSPGQGHTEAFFGQGTRLTVV.

V gene TRBV10-1 combines with J gene TRBJ2-7; either TRBD1 or TRBD2 may fit D (6 bases each). This CDR3 has 14 residues. Deletions cut 6 bases from V and 4 bases from J, with 16 bases between. CDR1 is WNHNN and CDR2 is SYGVQD in the germline V gene (reference sequence). The CDR3 reads CASRRTGRKYEQYF. The CDR3 DNA sequence: TGCGCCAGCAGGCGAACAGGGAGGAAATACGAGCAGTACTTC.

The genes are TRBV9 and TRBJ1-4; D is undetermined. The ends were cut back, 4 bases at V and 6 bases at J, with 10 bases in the middle. Germline CDR1 and CDR2: SGDLS and YYNGEE. This CDR3 contains 13 residues. The CDR3 sequence: CASSRDDYEKLFF. The CDR3 nucleotides are TGTGCCAGCAGCAGAGATGACTATGAAAAACTGTTTTTT.

The chain couples TRBV11-2 to TRBJ1-1; 8 nucleotides line up with TRBD1. The CDR3 covers 16 residues. The V gene end was trimmed by 3 bases and the J gene end by 3 bases; junction bases not matched to a gene: 9. Germline CDR1 SGHAT, CDR2 FQNNGV. As DNA, the CDR3 is TGTGCCAGCAGCTTTACAGGGGGAAAACTTTACACTGAAGCTTTCTTT. Protein product: CASSFTGGKLYTEAFF.

The chain combines TRBV28 with TRBJ1-5, with D perhaps matching TRBD1 (6 bases). Trimming removed 5 bases from V and 9 bases from J, with 20 bases in between. This CDR3 is 15 amino acids long. Germline CDR1 MDHEN, CDR2 SYDVKM. CDR3 loop: CASSKATGGSAPQHF. The CDR3 coding sequence is TGTGCCAGCAGTAAGGCGACAGGCGGTTCGGCGCCCCAGCATTTT.

A few counts support this clone. The chain couples TRBV6-5 to TRBJ1-6, with 10 bases lining up with TRBD1. The CDR3 extends over 14 amino acids. Germline V lookup: CDR1 MNHEY, CDR2 SVGAGI. With 5 bases clipped from V and 8 bases from J, the junction kept 3 bases outside the gene matches. The CDR3 reads CASSTGQGDSPLHF. For the CDR3, the DNA is TGTGCCAGCAGTACAGGACAGGGGGATTCACCCCTCCACTTT.

The J gene is TRBJ2-3, the V gene TRBV5-1; 8 nucleotides match TRBD2. The CDR3 length is 17 residues. CDR1 and CDR2 (germline): SGHRS, YFSETQ. V was clipped by 2 bases and J by 2 bases; unmatched bases: 10. Written as DNA, the CDR3 is TGCGCCAGCAGCTTTTCTCTAGCGGGTTTCTCCACAGATACGCAGTATTTT. Translated, it gives CASSFSLAGFSTDTQYF.

The chain recombines TRBV7-9 with TRBJ1-1; possible D gene TRBD1, 5 bases. Trimming took off 5 bases at V and 13 bases at J, with 20 bases between the two ends. CDR3 length equals 13 residues. Germline V lookup: CDR1 SEHNR, CDR2 FQNEAQ (reference sequence). CDR3 in DNA: TGTGCCAGCAGCCCCCGGGACGGAATCGGTTGTTTCTTT. Protein product: CASSPRDGIGCFF. The full variable domain, its missing parts supplied by reference TRBV7-9 and TRBJ1-1, is DTGVSQNPRHKITKRGQNVTFRCDPISEHNRLYWYRQTLGQGPEFLTYFQNEAQLEKSRLLSDRFSAERPKGSFSTLEIQRTEQGDSAMYLCASSPRDGIGCFFGQGTRLTVV.

The V and J genes are TRBV7-9 and TRBJ2-7; D not resolved. The germline gives CDR1 SEHNR, CDR2 FQNEAQ (reference sequence). Trimming left V 7 bases short and J 6 bases short, with 13 bases between. This CDR3 has 12 amino acids. The CDR3 sequence is CASNLQRGEQYF. In DNA form, the CDR3 reads TGTGCCAGCAACCTACAACGTGGCGAGCAGTACTTC.

This clone was recorded only once. This rearrangement joins TRBV2 to TRBJ1-4; 7 nucleotides line up with TRBD1. The CDR3 extends over 15 amino acids. Germline CDR1 is SNHLY and CDR2 is FYNNEI. The junction had 9 bases not matched to a gene; V was cut back by 11 bases and J by 0 bases. The chain's CDR3 is CAGRGGTATNEKLFF. Here the CDR3 DNA reads TGTGCCGGTCGAGGGGGCACCGCAACTAATGAAAAACTGTTTTTT.

The chain uses TRBV4-1 and TRBJ1-5, with D hard to call. Germline V lookup: CDR1 MGHRA, CDR2 YSYEKL. The CDR3 consists of 16 residues. Trimming removed 0 bases at V and 2 bases at J, with 11 bases between. The CDR3 loop reads CASSQEGGPGNQPQHF. The CDR3 DNA follows: TGCGCCAGCAGCCAAGAGGGAGGTCCGGGCAATCAGCCCCAGCATTTT.

This clone was detected only once. V and J are TRBV5-1 and TRBJ2-7; the D is unclear. Germline CDR1 and CDR2: SGHRS and YFSETQ. V lost 0 bases and J 3 bases, leaving 19 bases between the germline ends. The CDR3 length is 17 residues. CDR3 in DNA: TGCGCCAGCAGCTTGGCCAAGGGATCCCCTTTAAGCTACGAGCAGTACTTC. Residues: CASSLAKGSPLSYEQYF.

Turning to this clone: Other DNA sequences within the sample encode an identical CDR3. This CDR3 is CASSLDRGSGNTIYF. CDR3 sequence (DNA): TGTGCCAGCAGCTTAGACAGGGGCTCTGGAAACACCATATATTTT. The chain carries TRBV7-2 and TRBJ1-3; 7 bases map to TRBD1. J lost 0 bases, V lost 1 base, and 0 bases had no gene match. The CDR3 has 15 residues. CDR1 and CDR2 (germline): SGHTA, FQGNSA.

The chain employs TRBV5-6 and TRBJ1-3; maybe TRBD1 (5 bases). Germline CDR1 reads SGHDT; CDR2 reads YYEEEE. V lost 6 bases to trimming and J lost 0 bases, with 16 bases between them. This CDR3 has 16 amino acids. CDR3 region: CASTTSGGSSGNTIYF. CDR3 DNA sequence: TGTGCCAGCACCACCAGCGGGGGGAGCTCTGGAAACACCATATATTTT.

The J gene is TRBJ1-5, the V gene TRBV19; D is unclear. The CDR3 is made up of 15 amino acids. CDR1 is LNHDA, CDR2 SQIVND, per germline (reference sequence). Trimming left V 5 bases short and J 2 bases short, with 13 bases between. This CDR3 is CASSGSALGNQPQHF. CDR3 coding DNA: TGTGCCAGTAGTGGGAGTGCGCTGGGCAATCAGCCCCAGCATTTT.

V and J are TRBV6-1 and TRBJ2-1; 11 positions match TRBD1. Germline trimming cut 6 bases from V and 6 bases from J; bases unmatched to any gene: 4. The CDR3 covers 14 residues. CDR1 MNHNS and CDR2 SASEGT come from the germline V gene. The CDR3 sequence: CASRGQGVVNEQFF. The CDR3 DNA sequence: TGTGCCAGCAGGGGACAGGGGGTTGTCAATGAGCAGTTCTTC.